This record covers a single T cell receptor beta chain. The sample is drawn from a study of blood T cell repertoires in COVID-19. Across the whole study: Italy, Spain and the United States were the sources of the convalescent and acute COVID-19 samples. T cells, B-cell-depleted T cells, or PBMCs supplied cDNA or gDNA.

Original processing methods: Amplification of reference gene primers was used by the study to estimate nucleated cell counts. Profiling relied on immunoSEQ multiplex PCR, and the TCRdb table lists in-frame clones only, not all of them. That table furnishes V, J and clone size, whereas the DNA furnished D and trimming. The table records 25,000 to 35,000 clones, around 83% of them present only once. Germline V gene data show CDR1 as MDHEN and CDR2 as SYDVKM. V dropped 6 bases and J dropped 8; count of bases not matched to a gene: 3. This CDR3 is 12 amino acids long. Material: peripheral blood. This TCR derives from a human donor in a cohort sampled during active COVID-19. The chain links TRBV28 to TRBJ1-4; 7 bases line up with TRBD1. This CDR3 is CASSPDREKLFF. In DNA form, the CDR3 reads TGTGCCAGCAGCCCGGACAGGGAAAAACTGTTTTTT.